The next 18 T cell receptor beta chains were all read from a single sample in a study of blood T cell repertoires in COVID-19. TCRdb keeps only in-frame clones here, not all; method: immunoSEQ multiplex PCR. The table records under 140,000 clones, roughly 87% of them present only once. The sequencing input was peripheral blood. These receptors all come from a human donor in a cohort sampled during active COVID-19.

This rearrangement joins TRBV6-5 to TRBJ2-1; TRBD1 matches 8 bases. Germline V gene data show CDR1 as MNHEY and CDR2 as SVGAGI. This CDR3 comprises 16 residues. V lost 2 bases, J lost 6 bases, and 9 bases stayed unmatched. The CDR3 DNA follows: TGTGCCAGCAGTTACCAACCCCGACAGGGGAGCAATGAGCAGTTCTTC. Encoded protein: CASSYQPRQGSNEQFF.

This chain joins TRBV4-2 and TRBJ2-2; TRBD2 matches 7 bases. Losses at the gene ends were 0 bases for V and 6 bases for J; bases not matched to a gene: 7. Germline-derived CDR1 and CDR2 are LGHNA and YNFKEQ. This CDR3 contains 16 residues. This CDR3 is CASSQDFGGSPGELFF. The CDR3 nucleotides are TGTGCCAGCAGCCAAGATTTCGGCGGGAGCCCCGGGGAGCTGTTTTTT.

Regarding this clone: At one end, the junction sequence differs from germline, possibly due to a read error. V usage is TRBV18 and J usage is TRBJ1-2; 10 positions match TRBD1. Germline V gives CDR1 KGHSH, CDR2 LQKENI. The CDR3 runs 16 residues. CDR3 DNA: TGTGCCAGCTCACCCATGTCAGGGACAGGGGTATCCGAAGAGGGCTTC. Residues: CASSPMSGTGVSEEGF.

In its sample, this clone was seen once. The rearrangement links TRBV5-1 to TRBJ1-1; 8 bases match TRBD1. Looked up from germline, CDR1 is SGHRS and CDR2 is YFSETQ. The CDR3 contains 14 residues. The trim removed 3 bases at V and 6 bases at J, leaving 7 bases unmatched. In nucleotides, the CDR3 is TGCGCCAGCAGCTCACAGGGGGGGGTCGCTGAAGCTTTCTTT. Encoded protein: CASSSQGGVAEAFF.

The chain uses TRBV10-2 and TRBJ1-3; 8 bases are a match to TRBD1. Germline loops: CDR1 WSHSY, CDR2 SAAADI. The V segment lost 4 bases and the J segment 0 bases; nucleotides outside the gene matches: 14. The CDR3 sequence is 19 residues long. DNA for the CDR3: TGCGCCAGCAGTGTTGTTCCCAGGGTGACAGGGGACTCTGGAAACACCATATATTTT. Residues: CASSVVPRVTGDSGNTIYF.

The V and J genes are TRBV7-9 and TRBJ2-5; a weak D match, TRBD1 (5 bases). V was shortened by 5 bases and J by 2 bases, with 18 bases between the two germline ends. The CDR3 spans 16 residues. Germline V gene lookup returns CDR1 SEHNR and CDR2 FQNEAQ (reference sequence). CDR3 amino acids: CASSPRQSRGQETQYF. CDR3 DNA sequence: TGTGCCAGCAGCCCTCGACAGTCTAGGGGTCAAGAGACCCAGTACTTC.

The V gene is TRBV12-3 or TRBV12-4, the J gene TRBJ2-7; D unresolved. V gave up 6 bases and J gave up 1 base, with 10 bases separating them. The length of the CDR3 is 13 residues. CDR3 region: CASRIGQSYEQYF. The CDR3 region has the DNA TGTGCCAGCAGAATTGGCCAGTCCTACGAGCAGTACTTC.

The chain joins TRBV6-5 to TRBJ1-1, with a possible D match to TRBD1 (5 bases). Germline V gene data show CDR1 as MNHEY and CDR2 as SVGAGI. The CDR3 has 12 amino acids. V was trimmed by 7 bases and J by 8 bases, leaving 14 bases between them. CDR3 residues: CASKWGGGEAFF. CDR3 DNA: TGTGCCAGCAAGTGGGGTGGGGGGGAAGCTTTCTTT.

There are a few counts of this clone. CDR3 loop: CASSHNRGSGANVLTF. The CDR3 coding sequence is TGTGCCAGCAGCCATAACAGGGGGTCTGGGGCCAACGTCCTGACTTTC. This chain joins TRBV3-1 (or the pseudogene TRBV3-2) and TRBJ2-6; 8 bases agree with TRBD1. The CDR3 length is 16 residues. CDR1 and CDR2 (germline): LGHDT, YNNKEL (reference sequence). V shed 3 bases, J shed 1 base, and the junction held 2 bases outside the gene matches.

The J gene is TRBJ2-3, the V gene TRBV27, with 11 bases fitting TRBD2. Trimming cost V 7 bases and J 1 base; bases outside gene matches: 7. Germline CDR1 is MNHEY and CDR2 is SMNVEV (reference sequence). This CDR3 comprises 16 residues. The CDR3 region has the DNA TGTGCCAGCATCGAACTAGCGGGAGACCGCACAGATACGCAGTATTTT. It translates to CASIELAGDRTDTQYF.

The chain has TRBV5-1 and TRBJ2-2, with D unresolved. Germline CDR1 and CDR2: SGHRS and YFSETQ. CDR3 length: 14 residues. V dropped 1 base and J dropped 2 bases, with 6 bases sitting between them. CDR3 region: CASSLNRNTGELFF. CDR3 nucleotides: TGCGCCAGCAGCTTGAACAGAAACACCGGGGAGCTGTTTTTT.

The chain uses TRBV15 and TRBJ1-1; D is uncertain. CDR3 length: 15 amino acids. Germline V gene lookup returns CDR1 LNHNV and CDR2 YYDKDF (reference sequence). V was shortened by 3 bases and J by 5 bases, with 16 bases between the two germline ends. The CDR3 here is CATSRAQSRGTEAFF. The CDR3, as DNA: TGTGCCACCAGCAGGGCCCAAAGTAGAGGAACTGAAGCTTTCTTT.

The rearrangement links TRBV6-5 to TRBJ2-5; 7 nucleotides match TRBD2. The CDR3 sequence is 14 residues long. V lost 4 bases, J lost 5 bases, and 7 bases stayed unmatched. Germline V gene lookup returns CDR1 MNHEY and CDR2 SVGAGI. In DNA, the CDR3 is TGTGCCAGCAGTTCCCTGGGTAGCGGGGAGACCCAGTACTTC. Protein: CASSSLGSGETQYF.

Regarding this clone: Germline and junction disagree at one end, which may indicate a read error. CDR3 residues: CASRIGTSGLNEQFF. CDR3 nucleotide sequence: TGTGCCAGTAGGATAGGGACTAGCGGGTTGAATGAGCAGTTCTTC. The chain is built from TRBV19 and TRBJ2-1, with 12 bases fitting TRBD2. CDR3 size: 15 residues. Germline CDR1 reads LNHDA; CDR2 reads SQIVND (reference sequence).

This chain connects TRBV11-2 to TRBJ1-1; D is unclear. CDR1 and CDR2 from the germline V gene are SGHAT and FQNNGV. CDR3 length: 14 amino acids. The V end was cut by 1 base, the J end by 8 bases, with 14 bases between. As DNA, the CDR3 is TGTGCCAGCAGCTTAGTTGAGGGCGCCGGGGAAGCTTTCTTT. This translates into CASSLVEGAGEAFF.

This rearrangement joins TRBV2 to TRBJ2-5; weak D call: TRBD1 (5 bases). Germline CDR1 is SNHLY and CDR2 is FYNNEI. The V end was cut by 4 bases, the J end by 2 bases, with 8 bases between. This CDR3 is 13 amino acids long. The CDR3 DNA sequence: TGTGCCAGCAGTGTAAACAGGCAAGAGACCCAGTACTTC. Translation: CASSVNRQETQYF.

The sample holds one count of this clone. The chain uses TRBV20-1 and TRBJ1-4, with D possibly being TRBD1 (6 bases). Germline CDR1 reads DFQATT; CDR2 reads SNEGSKA (reference sequence). The CDR3 contains 16 residues. Trimming left V 3 bases short and J 3 bases short, with 17 bases between. The CDR3 DNA reads as TGCAGTGCTAGTGGGCAGGGGCCGGTGGCTAATGAAAAACTGTTTTTT. Protein product: CSASGQGPVANEKLFF.

V gene TRBV10-1 combines with J gene TRBJ2-3, with D hard to call. Germline values: CDR1 WNHNN, CDR2 SYGVQD (reference sequence). The length of the CDR3 is 15 residues. Deletions cut 4 bases from V and 2 bases from J, with 13 bases between. CDR3 residues: CASSGARRNTDTQYF. CDR3 DNA: TGCGCCAGCAGTGGAGCCCGTCGAAACACAGATACGCAGTATTTT.